This is a list of T cell receptor beta chains from one sample in a study of cytomegalovirus exposure and HLA in healthy donors. The repertoire was sequenced with immunoSEQ multiplex PCR; TCRdb's copy has only in-frame clones and lacks some. The sample spans under 200,000 clones; the ten largest clones claim 6.5%. Sequencing was performed on PBMCs. These receptors were collected from a man aged 30-40 years in good health and CMV-seronegative. Each CDR3 is given with its conserved first and last residue. D genes are given only for firm matches.

j_gene: TRBJ2-1; d_gene: TRBD1; v_gene: TRBV12-5; CDR3nt: TGTGCTAGTGGCCCGGACAGGGGGTCCTACAATGAGCAGTTCTTC; CDR3aa: CASGPDRGSYNEQFF
j_gene: TRBJ2-7; d_gene: NA; v_gene: TRBV20-1; CDR3nt: TGCAGTGCTTTACCAGAGGGCGAGCAGTACTTC; CDR3aa: CSALPEGEQYF
j_gene: TRBJ2-3; d_gene: NA; v_gene: TRBV5-1; CDR3nt: TGCGCCAGCAGCTTGGAGCGGACAGCTAGCACAGATACGCAGTATTTT; CDR3aa: CASSLERTASTDTQYF
j_gene: TRBJ2-6; d_gene: NA; v_gene: TRBV29-1; CDR3nt: TGCAGCGTTGAAGAATGGGGGCCTGGGGCCAACGTCCTGACTTTC; CDR3aa: CSVEEWGPGANVLTF
j_gene: TRBJ1-2; d_gene: NA; v_gene: TRBV7-2; CDR3nt: TGTGCCAGCAGCTTAGCGCTGGCCCCAGGAAACAACTATGGCTACACCTTC; CDR3aa: CASSLALAPGNNYGYTF
j_gene: TRBJ2-7; d_gene: TRBD2; v_gene: TRBV4-1; CDR3nt: TGCGCCAGCAGCCAAGATTTGGGGACTAGCGACGAGCAGTACTTC; CDR3aa: CASSQDLGTSDEQYF
j_gene: TRBJ1-1; d_gene: NA; v_gene: TRBV5-1; CDR3nt: TGCGCCAGCAGCTTGTCGCCGAGCATGAACACTGAAGCTTTCTTT; CDR3aa: CASSLSPSMNTEAFF
j_gene: TRBJ2-2; d_gene: TRBD2; v_gene: TRBV2; CDR3nt: TGTGCCAGCAGTGAAGAGCTAGCGGCGAGGGGCGGGGAGCTGTTTTTT; CDR3aa: CASSEELAARGGELFF
j_gene: TRBJ2-7; d_gene: NA; v_gene: TRBV28; CDR3nt: TGTGCCAGCAGTTTAAGTGGCCATAACCCCTACGAGCAGTACTTC; CDR3aa: CASSLSGHNPYEQYF
j_gene: TRBJ1-2; d_gene: TRBD1; v_gene: TRBV6-5; CDR3nt: TGTGCCAGCAGTACGGATAGGGGGCTTGGAGGCTACACCTTC; CDR3aa: CASSTDRGLGGYTF
j_gene: TRBJ2-5; d_gene: TRBD2; v_gene: TRBV4-2; CDR3nt: TGTGCCAGCAGCCAAGGGTATAGCGGGAGTTCGGAGACCCAGTACTTC; CDR3aa: CASSQGYSGSSETQYF
j_gene: TRBJ2-3; d_gene: TRBD1; v_gene: TRBV27; CDR3nt: TGTGCCAGCAGCCCGGGACAGGGTCGGACAGATACGCAGTATTTT; CDR3aa: CASSPGQGRTDTQYF
j_gene: TRBJ2-7; d_gene: TRBD2; v_gene: TRBV5-4; CDR3nt: TGTGCCAGCAGTGAAGCTAGCGGCCTTGGCTACGAGCAGTACTTC; CDR3aa: CASSEASGLGYEQYF
j_gene: TRBJ1-5; d_gene: NA; v_gene: TRBV13; CDR3nt: TGTGCCAGCAGCTTCCGGGAGGGAAGCAATCAGCCCCAGCATTTT; CDR3aa: CASSFREGSNQPQHF
j_gene: TRBJ2-7; d_gene: TRBD2; v_gene: TRBV19; CDR3nt: TGTGCCAGTAGTATCCGGAGCGGGGGGCTCGAGCAGTACTTC; CDR3aa: CASSIRSGGLEQYF
j_gene: TRBJ2-7; d_gene: TRBD2; v_gene: TRBV6-5; CDR3nt: TGTGCCAGCAGTTACTCAACAGGGCGGGGGGCCTACGAGCAGTACTTC; CDR3aa: CASSYSTGRGAYEQYF
j_gene: TRBJ2-7; d_gene: TRBD1; v_gene: TRBV29-1; CDR3nt: TGCAGCGTAACGACAGGGGCCCGGGACGAGCAGTACTTC; CDR3aa: CSVTTGARDEQYF
j_gene: TRBJ1-3; d_gene: TRBD1; v_gene: TRBV5-3; CDR3nt: TGTGCCAGAAGCCCAGCCAGAGGATGGACAGGGTTAGATAGAAACACCATATATTTT; CDR3aa: CARSPARGWTGLDRNTIYF
j_gene: TRBJ2-5; d_gene: TRBD1; v_gene: TRBV7-9; CDR3nt: TGTGCCAGCAGCTCGCAGGGGGCCCAACAGCGGGTCTGGGAGGCCCAGTACTTC; CDR3aa: CASSSQGAQQRVWEAQYF
j_gene: TRBJ2-7; d_gene: NA; v_gene: TRBV7-8; CDR3nt: TGTGCCAGCAGCTTAGGGCTACAGGGCCTCTCCTACGAGCAGTACTTC; CDR3aa: CASSLGLQGLSYEQYF
j_gene: TRBJ1-1; d_gene: TRBD1; v_gene: TRBV7-2; CDR3nt: TGTGCCAGCAGCAGGGACAGAGACACTGAAGCTTTCTTT; CDR3aa: CASSRDRDTEAFF
j_gene: TRBJ2-7; d_gene: TRBD1; v_gene: TRBV27; CDR3nt: TGTGCCAGCAGTCCCCCCGGGACAGGGGACGAGCAGTACTTC; CDR3aa: CASSPPGTGDEQYF
j_gene: TRBJ1-2; d_gene: NA; v_gene: TRBV28; CDR3nt: TGTGCCAGCAGTTTAAACAGGGCCTATGGCTACACCTTC; CDR3aa: CASSLNRAYGYTF
j_gene: TRBJ2-3; d_gene: NA; v_gene: TRBV5-6; CDR3nt: TGTGCCAGCAGAAAAACTAGCACAGATACGCAGTATTTT; CDR3aa: CASRKTSTDTQYF
j_gene: TRBJ1-2; d_gene: TRBD1; v_gene: TRBV6-1; CDR3nt: TGTGCCAGCAGTGAAGCACAGGGGGCCGGGTATGGCTACACCTTC; CDR3aa: CASSEAQGAGYGYTF
j_gene: TRBJ1-5; d_gene: TRBD1; v_gene: TRBV7-6; CDR3nt: TGTGCCAGCAGCATAACCGGACAGGGGAATCAGCCCCAGCATTTT; CDR3aa: CASSITGQGNQPQHF
j_gene: TRBJ2-1; d_gene: NA; v_gene: TRBV9; CDR3nt: TGTGCCAGCAGCGTAGAGGGAGTTGGGTACTCGTACAATGAGCAGTTCTTC; CDR3aa: CASSVEGVGYSYNEQFF
j_gene: TRBJ1-4; d_gene: NA; v_gene: TRBV27; CDR3nt: TGTGCCAGCAGTGCGCGGAATAATGAAAAACTGTTTTTT; CDR3aa: CASSARNNEKLFF
j_gene: TRBJ1-4; d_gene: TRBD1; v_gene: TRBV7-2; CDR3nt: TGTGCCAGCAGCCACGGACAGGGGGCCCCTAATGAAAAACTGTTTTTT; CDR3aa: CASSHGQGAPNEKLFF
j_gene: TRBJ2-7; d_gene: TRBD1; v_gene: TRBV4-2; CDR3nt: TGTGCCAGCAGCCAAGCCGGGGGACAGGGGCAGTACTTC; CDR3aa: CASSQAGGQGQYF
j_gene: TRBJ1-6; d_gene: NA; v_gene: TRBV5-1; CDR3nt: TGCGCCAGCAGCTTGGTGCAGGGGATTTACTCACCCCTCCACTTT; CDR3aa: CASSLVQGIYSPLHF
j_gene: TRBJ2-5; d_gene: NA; v_gene: TRBV2; CDR3nt: TGTGCCAGCAGTGGGCATGTTCAGGAGACCCAGTACTTC; CDR3aa: CASSGHVQETQYF
j_gene: TRBJ2-2; d_gene: TRBD2; v_gene: TRBV19; CDR3nt: TGTGCCAGTATGAAACTAGCGGGAGCCGGGGAGCTGTTTTTT; CDR3aa: CASMKLAGAGELFF
j_gene: TRBJ2-1; d_gene: TRBD1; v_gene: TRBV7-7; CDR3nt: TGTGCCAGCAGCTTAGGGACAGGGAACTACAATGAGCAGTTCTTC; CDR3aa: CASSLGTGNYNEQFF
j_gene: TRBJ1-1; d_gene: NA; v_gene: TRBV6-1; CDR3nt: TGTGCCAGCACCGTCGGGGAATCGAACACTGAAGCTTTCTTT; CDR3aa: CASTVGESNTEAFF
j_gene: TRBJ2-7; d_gene: NA; v_gene: TRBV9; CDR3nt: TGTGCCAGCAGCGTGGATACAGGGTTAAGCTCCTACGAGCAGTACTTC; CDR3aa: CASSVDTGLSSYEQYF
j_gene: TRBJ1-1; d_gene: TRBD1; v_gene: TRBV6-6; CDR3nt: TGTGCCAGCAGTCTGGACAGGGGGAACACTGAAGCTTTCTTT; CDR3aa: CASSLDRGNTEAFF
j_gene: TRBJ2-3; d_gene: NA; v_gene: TRBV27; CDR3nt: TGTGCCAGCAGTTTATCCGACCAGGCGGATACGCAGTATTTT; CDR3aa: CASSLSDQADTQYF
j_gene: TRBJ2-1; d_gene: TRBD2; v_gene: TRBV10-3; CDR3nt: TGTGCCATCAGTGAGATTAGCGGGGGCCGGGATGAGCAGTTCTTC; CDR3aa: CAISEISGGRDEQFF
j_gene: TRBJ1-2; d_gene: TRBD1; v_gene: TRBV5-4; CDR3nt: TGTGCCAGCAGCGCTAGGACAGGAGATGGCTACACCTTC; CDR3aa: CASSARTGDGYTF
j_gene: TRBJ2-1; d_gene: NA; v_gene: TRBV5-1; CDR3nt: TGCGCCAGCAGCTTCGTTCCCAGCTCCTACAATGAGCAGTTCTTC; CDR3aa: CASSFVPSSYNEQFF
j_gene: TRBJ1-2; d_gene: TRBD1; v_gene: TRBV7-2; CDR3nt: TGTGCCAGCAGCCCGAGACAGGGGGAGGCGCGTGGCTACACCTTC; CDR3aa: CASSPRQGEARGYTF
j_gene: TRBJ2-1; d_gene: NA; v_gene: TRBV25-1; CDR3nt: TGTGCCAGCAGTGAACCCGGGTGGGACAATGAGCAGTTCTTC; CDR3aa: CASSEPGWDNEQFF
j_gene: TRBJ2-7; d_gene: NA; v_gene: TRBV30; CDR3nt: TGTGCCTGGAGGGGATCCTGGACAGTCGCCTACGAGCAGTACTTC; CDR3aa: CAWRGSWTVAYEQYF
j_gene: TRBJ2-3; d_gene: NA; v_gene: TRBV11-1; CDR3nt: TGTGCCAGCAGCCCAGGGGAGGGGCGACCAGATACGCAGTATTTT; CDR3aa: CASSPGEGRPDTQYF
j_gene: TRBJ1-1; d_gene: TRBD1; v_gene: TRBV6-1; CDR3nt: TGTGCCAGCAGTGAATCCGGACAGGTTATGAACACTGAAGCTTTCTTT; CDR3aa: CASSESGQVMNTEAFF
j_gene: TRBJ1-5; d_gene: TRBD1; v_gene: TRBV7-8; CDR3nt: TGTGCCAGCAGCTTAGTCCTACAGGGGGCGCAGGCCAATCAGCCCCAGCATTTT; CDR3aa: CASSLVLQGAQANQPQHF
j_gene: TRBJ1-6; d_gene: TRBD1; v_gene: TRBV4-2; CDR3nt: TGTGCCAGCAGCCATGACAGGGGGCGCATTGAGGCACCCCTCCACTTT; CDR3aa: CASSHDRGRIEAPLHF